This T cell receptor (beta chain) was identified in a study of T cells in Graves' hyperthyroidism and ophthalmopathy. At the level of the study: Peripheral blood was secured at the point of initial diagnosis, before any treatment.

This clonotype was found many times. Antigen specificity is unknown. CDR3 length: 14 amino acids. V was shortened by 5 bases and J by 4 bases, with 15 bases between the two germline ends. Germline lookup yields CDR1 LNHNV and CDR2 YYDKDF (reference sequence). Ophthalmopathy patients showed a Clinical Activity Score of at least 3, NOSPECS grade of at least 4 and duration under 3 months. Uncontrolled infections, other autoimmune diseases, pregnancy or lactation led to exclusion of patients. TCR beta CDR3 regions were amplified from RNA transcripts. TCR CDR3 regions were first amplified by RT-PCR with HTBI primers. Using its own MiXCR run on the multiplex PCR reads, TCRdb lists one record per CDR3 protein. This table has about 600,000 distinct CDR3 sequences, roughly 15% appearing once. Study findings and constraints: The blood repertoire included most of the expanded thyroid clonotypes above 0.001.

This clonotype was sampled from a woman aged 45-65 years with Graves' ophthalmopathy. The sample consisted of blood. This chain joins TRBV15 and TRBJ2-7; D gene ambiguous. DNA for the CDR3: TGTGCCACCAGCGATCGACGGATTCGGTACGAGCAGTACTTC. Its protein product is CATSDRRIRYEQYF.